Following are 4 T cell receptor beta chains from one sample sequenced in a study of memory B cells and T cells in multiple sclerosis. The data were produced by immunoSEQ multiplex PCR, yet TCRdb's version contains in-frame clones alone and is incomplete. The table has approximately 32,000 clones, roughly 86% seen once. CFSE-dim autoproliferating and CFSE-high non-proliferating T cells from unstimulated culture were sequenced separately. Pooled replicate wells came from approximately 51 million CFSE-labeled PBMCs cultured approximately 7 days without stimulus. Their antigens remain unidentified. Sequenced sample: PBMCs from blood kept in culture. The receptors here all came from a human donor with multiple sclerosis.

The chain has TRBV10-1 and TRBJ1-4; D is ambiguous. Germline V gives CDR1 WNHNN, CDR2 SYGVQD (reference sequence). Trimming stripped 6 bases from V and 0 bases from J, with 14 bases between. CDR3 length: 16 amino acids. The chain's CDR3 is CASRNVRTATNEKLFF. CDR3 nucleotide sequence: TGCGCCAGCAGAAACGTCCGGACTGCAACTAATGAAAAACTGTTTTTT.

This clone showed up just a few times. DNA of the CDR3: TGTGCCAGCAGCCAAGATTCGCACAGGGAACTAAAAGAGACCCAGTACTTC. This encodes CASSQDSHRELKETQYF. V and J are TRBV14 and TRBJ2-5; D is perhaps TRBD1 (6 bases). CDR1 SGHDN and CDR2 FVKESK come from the germline V gene. The length of the CDR3 is 17 residues. The V gene lost 0 bases and the J gene lost 3 bases, with 17 bases spanning the gap. Full variable domain (outside the CDR3, taken from reference TRBV14 and TRBJ2-5): EAGVTQFPSHSVIEKGQTVTLRCDPISGHDNLYWYRRVMGKEIKFLLHFVKESKQDESGMPNNRFLAERTGGTYSTLKVQPAELEDSGVYFCASSQDSHRELKETQYFGPGTRLLVL.

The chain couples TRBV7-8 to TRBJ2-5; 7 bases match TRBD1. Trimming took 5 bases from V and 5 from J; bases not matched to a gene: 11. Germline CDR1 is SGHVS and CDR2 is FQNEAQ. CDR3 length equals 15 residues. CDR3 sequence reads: CASSPFGGQLETQYF. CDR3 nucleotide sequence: TGTGCCAGCAGCCCATTTGGGGGACAGTTGGAGACCCAGTACTTC.

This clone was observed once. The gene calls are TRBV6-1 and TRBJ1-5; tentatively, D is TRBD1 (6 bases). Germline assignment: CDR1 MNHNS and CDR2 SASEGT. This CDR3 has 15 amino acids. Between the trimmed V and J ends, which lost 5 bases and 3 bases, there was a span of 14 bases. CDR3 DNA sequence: TGTGCCAGCAGTCTTGAGAACAGGGTCAATCAGCCCCAGCATTTT. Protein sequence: CASSLENRVNQPQHF.